This T cell receptor (beta chain) was sequenced for a study of vaccination and CD4 T cells after COVID-19. Overall study context: SARS-CoV-2 PCR on nasal swabs had been positive for the convalescent patients; several were mild and one was severe.

Treatment meaning: approximately 11-day PBMC culture with coronavirus spike peptide pools or control peptides (ViraFEST assay). This clonotype occurred a few times. Its antigen is not identified. V shed 3 bases and J 7 bases; nucleotides not matched to a gene: 9. Germline V lookup: CDR1 DFQATT, CDR2 SNEGSKA (reference sequence). The CDR3 is made up of 15 amino acids. Cultured CD4+ T-cell DNA underwent Oncomine TCR Beta short-read sequencing. Genomic DNA extraction was carried out from cultured CD4+ T cells. TCRdb recomputed calls from the PCR reads with MiXCR, one row per CDR3 protein. The repertoire holds several thousand distinct CDR3 sequences, with approximately 59% as singletons.

The rearrangement links TRBV20-1 to TRBJ1-6; 7 nucleotides agree with TRBD1. The sequence derives from a human donor with COVID-19. Sample: cultured CD4+ T cells from blood, taken after SARS-CoV-2 vaccination. In DNA form, the CDR3 reads TGCAGTGCTAGGGACTGGACAGGAATCAATTCACCCCTCCACTTT. It is translated as CSARDWTGINSPLHF.